Each of the 14 T cell receptor beta chains below was sequenced from the same sample in a study of T cell repertoires in cytomegalovirus infection. Each CDR3 protein gets one entry after TCRdb re-called the reads with MiXCR. The table has around 740,000 distinct CDR3 sequences, about 40% seen once; the top ten hold about 2.8%. The sequenced sample was PBMCs. These TCRs come from a human donor in good health (CMV status not recorded). Some clones in this sample may be carry-over from other donors' samples.

With regard to this clonotype: One base away lies a much larger clone, so this may be a sequencing read error. The V and J genes are TRBV28 and TRBJ2-4; 7 bases agree with TRBD1. V trimming: 5 bases; J trimming: 0 bases; junction bases outside the gene matches: 7. The CDR3 covers 16 residues. Per the germline V gene, CDR1 is MDHEN and CDR2 is SYDVKM. CDR3 sequence: CASSTRQGLAKNIQYF. The DNA for the CDR3 is TGTGCCAGCAGTACAAGACAGGGCCTAGCCAAAAACATTCAGTACTTC.

In the case of this clonotype: One end of the junction varies from germline; a read error may be responsible. This sequence joins TRBV4-2 and TRBJ2-1, with TRBD2 matching over 11 bases. The CDR3 loop spans 17 amino acids. Germline CDR1 is LGHNA and CDR2 is YNFKEQ. DNA of the CDR3: TGTGCCAGCAGCCAAGATTGGCCTAGCGGGAGGTCCAATGAGCATTTCTTC. It specifies CASSQDWPSGRSNEHFF.

As concerns this clonotype: One end of the junction does not line up with germline, which may come from a read error. This rearrangement joins TRBV7-4 to TRBJ2-1; D uncertain. The DNA matches TRBJ2-7 better at its end, which makes the J call doubtful. Germline CDR1 SGHVT, CDR2 SQSDAQ. The CDR3 contains 16 residues. DNA for the CDR3: TGTGCTAGCAGCTTAATTATCAATCCCTCCTACAATGAGCAGTACTTC. Its protein is CASSLIINPSYNEQYF.

The chain is built from TRBV20-1 and TRBJ1-3, with a weak D call TRBD1 (5 bases). Germline CDR1 is DFQATT and CDR2 is SNEGSKA (reference sequence). V was pared by 5 bases and J by 0 bases, with 17 bases between. The CDR3 is made up of 16 amino acids. The CDR3 loop is CSAPKDGGLSGNTIYF. Written as DNA, the CDR3 is TGCAGTGCTCCAAAAGATGGGGGACTCTCTGGAAACACCATATATTTT.

The chain carries TRBV15 and TRBJ2-7; a weak D match, TRBD1 (5 bases). This CDR3 has 14 amino acids. V was cut by 0 bases and J by 5 bases, with 11 bases left in between. Germline V gives CDR1 LNHNV, CDR2 YYDKDF (reference sequence). CDR3 bases: TGTGCCACCAGCAGAGATTCGGCAGGGCACGAGCAGTACTTC. It specifies CATSRDSAGHEQYF. The full variable domain, rest sourced from reference TRBV15 and TRBJ2-7, is DAMVIQNPRYQVTQFGKPVTLSCSQTLNHNVMYWYQQKSSQAPKLLFHYYDKDFNNEADTPDNFQSRRPNTSFCFLDIRSPGLGDTAMYLCATSRDSAGHEQYFGPGTRLTVT.

The rearrangement links TRBV15 to TRBJ1-1, with D perhaps matching TRBD1 (6 bases). The V gene's germline CDR1 is LNHNV and CDR2 YYDKDF (reference sequence). The CDR3 has 15 residues. The ends were cut back, 3 bases at V and 6 bases at J, with 17 bases in the middle. The CDR3 sequence: CATSSDSGAVAEAFF. Here the CDR3 DNA reads TGTGCCACCAGCAGTGACTCGGGGGCAGTGGCTGAAGCTTTCTTT.

Ten or more counts support this clonotype. The J gene is TRBJ1-4, the V gene TRBV7-2; D not certain. Germline V gene sequence: CDR1 SGHTA, CDR2 FQGNSA. V was cut by 0 bases and J by 0 bases, with 8 bases left in between. CDR3 length equals 16 residues. CDR3 residues: CASSLASYATNEKLFF. CDR3 coding DNA: TGTGCCAGCAGCTTAGCCAGCTATGCAACTAATGAAAAACTGTTTTTT.

With respect to this clonotype: Mismatch with germline at one junction end may stem from a read error. J is TRBJ2-2 and V is TRBV2; TRBD1 agrees at 12 bases. The CDR3 spans 16 residues. Germline V gene sequence: CDR1 SNHLY, CDR2 FYNNEI. CDR3 in amino acids: CASSLVGTGGSGGLFF. CDR3 in DNA: TGTGCCAGCAGCCTAGTCGGGACAGGGGGCTCCGGGGGGCTGTTTTTT.

This clonotype was seen a few times. The genes are TRBV2 and TRBJ2-7; TRBD1 matches 7 bases. V shed 6 bases and J 3 bases; nucleotides not matched to a gene: 2. The CDR3 spans 12 residues. Germline V gene lookup returns CDR1 SNHLY and CDR2 FYNNEI. CDR3 sequence reads: CASRWDSYEQYF. Written as DNA, the CDR3 is TGTGCCAGCAGGTGGGACAGCTACGAGCAGTACTTC.

With regard to this clonotype: A much bigger clone sits one base away, suggesting this may be a read error. The conserved phenylalanine or tryptophan is not found at the CDR3 terminus, so this likely reflects a read error. The chain recombines TRBV7-2 with TRBJ1-1; D is unclear. The CDR3 consists of 11 residues. Germline CDR1 SGHTA, CDR2 FQGNSA. Trimming removed 2 bases at V and 8 bases at J, with 6 bases between. This CDR3 is CASSLRAEAFC. The CDR3 coding sequence is TGTGCCAGCAGCTTACGAGCCGAAGCTTTCTGT.

The chain combines TRBV14 with TRBJ2-1; D is unclear. Per germline, CDR1 SGHDN and CDR2 FVKESK. Trimming pared 0 bases from V and 10 bases from J, leaving 13 bases between. This CDR3 spans 14 amino acids. CDR3 in amino acids: CASSQEGPRLEQFF. CDR3 DNA: TGTGCCAGCAGCCAAGAAGGGCCCCGGTTGGAGCAGTTCTTC.

This clonotype was observed once. The J gene is TRBJ2-7, the V gene TRBV5-1; no firm D call. Germline lookup yields CDR1 SGHRS and CDR2 YFSETQ. This CDR3 has 11 residues. V was shortened by 6 bases and J by 3 bases, with 7 bases between the two germline ends. Here the CDR3 DNA reads TGCGCCAGCAAAGGGAACTACGAGCAGTACTTC. Its protein is CASKGNYEQYF.

In this sample, this clonotype turned up many times. The chain combines TRBV4-1 with TRBJ2-4; 11 bases agree with TRBD2. The J segment lost 5 bases and the V segment lost 3 bases, leaving 6 bases of the junction unmatched. The CDR3 covers 16 residues. The germline CDR1 and CDR2 sequences are MGHRA and YSYEKL. In DNA, the CDR3 is TGCGCCAGCAGCCAGACACTAGCGGGAGTCCAAAACATTCAGTACTTC. It yields the protein CASSQTLAGVQNIQYF.

Comment on this clonotype: The junction differs from germline at one of its ends, possibly a read error. The chain employs TRBV12-3 or TRBV12-4 and TRBJ1-3; no firm D call. CDR3 length: 14 residues. CDR3 bases: TGTGCCAGCATTTTAGTAGGCTCTGGAAACACCATATATTTT. Its translation: CASILVGSGNTIYF.